Sequencing of this T cell receptor beta chain was carried out in a study of cytomegalovirus exposure and HLA in healthy donors. Study results and caveats: It was taken for granted in presence/absence analyses that sequencing depth across donors was roughly uniform.

The study ran its PCR with 60 Vbeta and 13 Jbeta primers. TCRdb keeps only in-frame clones here, not all; method: immunoSEQ multiplex PCR. This repertoire shows about 160,000 clones, less than 90% found once; its top ten account for about 6.3%. Worth noting for this clone: The antigen is undetermined.

J gave up 5 bases and V 4 bases, and 4 bases lay outside the gene matches. CDR3 length: 13 amino acids. The germline V gene encodes CDR1 SGHDN and CDR2 FVKESK. This clonotype was obtained from a male donor in good health and CMV-seropositive. Source material: PBMCs. The chain combines TRBV14 with TRBJ1-2, with 7 bases identical to TRBD1. The CDR3 loop is CASSPPTGYGYTF. CDR3 DNA: TGTGCCAGCAGCCCGCCGACAGGGTATGGCTACACCTTC.